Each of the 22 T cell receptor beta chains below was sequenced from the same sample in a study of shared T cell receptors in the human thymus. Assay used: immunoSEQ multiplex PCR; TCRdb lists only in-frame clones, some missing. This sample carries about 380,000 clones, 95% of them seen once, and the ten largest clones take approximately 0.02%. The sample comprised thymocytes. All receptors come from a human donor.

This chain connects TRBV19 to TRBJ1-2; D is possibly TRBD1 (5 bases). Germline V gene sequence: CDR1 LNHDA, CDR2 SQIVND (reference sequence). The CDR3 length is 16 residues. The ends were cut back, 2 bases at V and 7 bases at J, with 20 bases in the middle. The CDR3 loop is CASSISTRDLLGGYTF. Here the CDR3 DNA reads TGTGCCAGTAGTATATCAACCCGGGACCTACTTGGTGGCTACACCTTC.

The CDR3 DNA follows: TGTGCCAGCTCGCCATGCTGCTGTAACCCCGACACCGGGGAGCTGTTTTTT. Its protein product is CASSPCCCNPDTGELFF. This sequence joins TRBV18 and TRBJ2-2; no firm D call. Germline V gives CDR1 KGHSH, CDR2 LQKENI. The V and J ends lost 6 bases and 3 bases respectively, with 20 bases between them. The CDR3 has 17 amino acids. Looking up the rest from reference TRBV18 and TRBJ2-2 gives the full variable domain: NAGVMQNPRHLVRRRGQEARLRCSPMKGHSHVYWYRQLPEEGLKFMVYLQKENIIDESGMPKERFSAEFPKEGPSILRIQQVVRGDSAAYFCASSPCCCNPDTGELFFGEGSRLTVL.

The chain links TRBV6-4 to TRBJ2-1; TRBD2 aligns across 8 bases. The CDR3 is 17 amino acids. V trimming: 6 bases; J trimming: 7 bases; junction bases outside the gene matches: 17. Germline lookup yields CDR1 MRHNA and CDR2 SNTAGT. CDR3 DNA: TGTGCCAGCAGCCCGGGACTAGGAATTTGGAGAATTAATGAGCAGTTCTTC. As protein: CASSPGLGIWRINEQFF.

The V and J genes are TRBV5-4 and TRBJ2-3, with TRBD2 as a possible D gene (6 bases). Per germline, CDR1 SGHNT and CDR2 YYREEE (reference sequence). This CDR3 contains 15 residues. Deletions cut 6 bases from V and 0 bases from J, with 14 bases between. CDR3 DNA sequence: TGTGCCAGCACCAGAGGACTACTTAGCACAGATACGCAGTATTTT. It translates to CASTRGLLSTDTQYF.

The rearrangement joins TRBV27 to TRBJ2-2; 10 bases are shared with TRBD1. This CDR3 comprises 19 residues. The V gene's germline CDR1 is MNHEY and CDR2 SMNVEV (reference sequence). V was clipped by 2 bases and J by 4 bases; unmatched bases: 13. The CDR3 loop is CASSLRNMTGGRRTGELFF. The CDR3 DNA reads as TGTGCCAGCAGTTTACGGAACATGACAGGGGGCCGGCGCACCGGGGAGCTGTTTTTT.

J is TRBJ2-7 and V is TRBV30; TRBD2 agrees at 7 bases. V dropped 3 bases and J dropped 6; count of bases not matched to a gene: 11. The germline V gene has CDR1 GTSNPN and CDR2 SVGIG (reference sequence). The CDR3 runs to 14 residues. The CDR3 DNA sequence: TGTGCCTGGAGGTTCGGCGGGAGTTCGCTCGAGCAGTACTTC. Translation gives CAWRFGGSSLEQYF.

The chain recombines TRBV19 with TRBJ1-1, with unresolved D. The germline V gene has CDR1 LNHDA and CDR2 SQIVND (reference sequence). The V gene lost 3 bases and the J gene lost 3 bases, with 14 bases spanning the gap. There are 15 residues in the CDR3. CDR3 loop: CASSIYGPADTEAFF. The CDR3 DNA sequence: TGTGCCAGTAGTATTTATGGCCCGGCGGACACTGAAGCTTTCTTT.

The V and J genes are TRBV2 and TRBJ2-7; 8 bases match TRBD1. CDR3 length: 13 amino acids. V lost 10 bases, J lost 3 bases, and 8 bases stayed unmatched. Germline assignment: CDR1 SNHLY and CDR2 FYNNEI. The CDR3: CATSMDRDYEQYF. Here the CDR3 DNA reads TGTGCCACCTCAATGGACAGGGACTACGAGCAGTACTTC.

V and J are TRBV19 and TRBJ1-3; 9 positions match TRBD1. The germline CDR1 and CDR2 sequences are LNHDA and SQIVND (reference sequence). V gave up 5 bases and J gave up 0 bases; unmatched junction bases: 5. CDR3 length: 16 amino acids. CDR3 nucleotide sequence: TGTGCCAGTAGTTTCGACAGGGGGTTCTCTGGAAACACCATATATTTT. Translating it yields CASSFDRGFSGNTIYF.

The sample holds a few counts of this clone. As DNA, the CDR3 is TGTGCCAGCAGCGCCCGGGAATCCAGTTATGGCTACACCTTC. It specifies CASSARESSYGYTF. V usage is TRBV9 and J usage is TRBJ1-2, with D hard to call. The CDR3 contains 14 residues. V was pared by 3 bases and J by 5 bases, with 14 bases between. Germline values: CDR1 SGDLS, CDR2 YYNGEE.

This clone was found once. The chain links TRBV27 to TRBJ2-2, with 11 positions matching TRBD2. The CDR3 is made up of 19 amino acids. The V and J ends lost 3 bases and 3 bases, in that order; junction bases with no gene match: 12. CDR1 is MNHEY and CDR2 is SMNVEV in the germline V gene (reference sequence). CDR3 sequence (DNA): TGTGCCAGCAGTTTTCTCCAAACTAGCGGGAGTAGGGACACCGGGGAGCTGTTTTTT. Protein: CASSFLQTSGSRDTGELFF.

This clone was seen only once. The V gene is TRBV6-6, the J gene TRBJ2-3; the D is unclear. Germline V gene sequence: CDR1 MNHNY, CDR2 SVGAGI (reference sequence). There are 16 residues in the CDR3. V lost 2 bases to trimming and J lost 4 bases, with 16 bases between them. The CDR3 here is CASSYPEFGVPDTQYF. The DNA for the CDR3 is TGTGCCAGCAGTTACCCCGAGTTCGGCGTACCAGATACGCAGTATTTT.

CDR3 in DNA: TGTGCCAGTAGTACAACCAATCAGCCCCAGCATTTT. Its protein is CASSTTNQPQHF. J is TRBJ1-5 and V is TRBV19; D is uncertain. Germline V lookup: CDR1 LNHDA, CDR2 SQIVND (reference sequence). The CDR3 is 12 amino acids. Trimming shortened V by 4 bases and J by 3 bases, and 4 bases separated the two germline ends.

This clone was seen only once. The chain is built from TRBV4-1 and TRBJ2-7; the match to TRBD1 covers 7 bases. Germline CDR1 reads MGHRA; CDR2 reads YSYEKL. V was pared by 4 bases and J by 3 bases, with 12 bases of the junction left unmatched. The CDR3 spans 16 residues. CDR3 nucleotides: TGCGCCAGCAGCCCACCCCGACAGGGCCGAAACTACGAGCAGTACTTC. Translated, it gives CASSPPRQGRNYEQYF.

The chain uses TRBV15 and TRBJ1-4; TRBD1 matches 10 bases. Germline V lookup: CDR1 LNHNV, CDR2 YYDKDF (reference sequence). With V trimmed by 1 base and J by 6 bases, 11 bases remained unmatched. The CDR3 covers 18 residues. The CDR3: CATSRAYGTGALHEKLFF. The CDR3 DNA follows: TGTGCCACCAGCAGAGCCTATGGGACAGGGGCTTTGCATGAAAAACTGTTTTTT. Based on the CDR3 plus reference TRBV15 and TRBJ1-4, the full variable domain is DAMVIQNPRYQVTQFGKPVTLSCSQTLNHNVMYWYQQKSSQAPKLLFHYYDKDFNNEADTPDNFQSRRPNTSFCFLDIRSPGLGDTAMYLCATSRAYGTGALHEKLFFGSGTQLSVL.

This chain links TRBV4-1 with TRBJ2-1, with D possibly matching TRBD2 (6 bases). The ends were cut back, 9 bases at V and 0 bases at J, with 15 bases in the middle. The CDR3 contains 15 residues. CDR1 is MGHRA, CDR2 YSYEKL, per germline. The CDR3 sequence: CASRGGASSYNEQFF. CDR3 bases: TGCGCCAGTCGAGGAGGGGCAAGCTCCTACAATGAGCAGTTCTTC.

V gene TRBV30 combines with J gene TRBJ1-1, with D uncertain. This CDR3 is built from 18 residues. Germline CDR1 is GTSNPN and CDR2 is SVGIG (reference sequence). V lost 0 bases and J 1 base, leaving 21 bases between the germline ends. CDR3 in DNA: TGTGCCTGGAGTGTTCTTCAGTTTAAGGTTATAGAGAACACTGAAGCTTTCTTT. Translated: CAWSVLQFKVIENTEAFF.

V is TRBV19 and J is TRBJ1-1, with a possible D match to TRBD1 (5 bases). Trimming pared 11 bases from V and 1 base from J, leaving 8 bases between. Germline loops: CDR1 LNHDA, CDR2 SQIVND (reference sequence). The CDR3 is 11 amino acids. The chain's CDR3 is CAAGGNTEAFF. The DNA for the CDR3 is TGTGCCGCCGGGGGGAACACTGAAGCTTTCTTT.

CDR3 in DNA: TGTGCCAGCAGCCCCTCGACAGGGAGGGGTGTCGGGGAGCTGTTTTTT. It specifies CASSPSTGRGVGELFF. This rearrangement joins TRBV9 to TRBJ2-2; D may match TRBD1 or TRBD2 (7 bases each). The CDR3 consists of 16 residues. V lost 4 bases and J lost 7, with 20 bases in between. Looked up from germline, CDR1 is SGDLS and CDR2 is YYNGEE.

CDR3 bases: TGTGCCAGCAGTGAACCTCCGGACAGGGGACGGTTCTTC. The encoded protein is CASSEPPDRGRFF. This chain uses TRBV2 with TRBJ2-1; 9 bases map to TRBD1. There are 13 residues in the CDR3. Germline CDR1 is SNHLY and CDR2 is FYNNEI. Trimming removed 2 bases from V and 15 bases from J; junction bases left unmatched: 8.

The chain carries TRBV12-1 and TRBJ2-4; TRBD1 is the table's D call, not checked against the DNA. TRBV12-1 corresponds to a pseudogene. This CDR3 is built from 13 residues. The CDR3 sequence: CASSFEGLGIQYF. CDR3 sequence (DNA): TGTGCCAGCAGCTTTGAGGGGCTAGGCATTCAGTACTTC.

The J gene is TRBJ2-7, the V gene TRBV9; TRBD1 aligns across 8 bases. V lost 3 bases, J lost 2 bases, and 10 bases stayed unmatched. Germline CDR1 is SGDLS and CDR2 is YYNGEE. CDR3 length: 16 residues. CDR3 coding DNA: TGTGCCAGCAGCGGTTGGTCGGGACAGGCCACCTACGAGCAGTACTTC. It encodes CASSGWSGQATYEQYF.